A selection of T cell receptor beta chains follows, all from one sample in a study of tumor and adjacent non-tumor tissue in lung cancer. Each CDR3 protein gets one entry after TCRdb re-called the multiplex PCR reads with MiXCR. In the table there are some 80,000 distinct CDR3 sequences, 76% of which are singletons. Sequenced input: distant non-tumor lung tissue. The receptors shown here come from a woman aged 50 to 60 with non-small cell lung cancer. The CDR3 runs from the conserved cysteine through the conserved F or W. The order of the fields is J gene, D gene, clone size, V gene, CDR3 protein, CDR3 DNA. A D gene is named only where the DNA matches it firmly. Not all rows give a size; the values are once, few, many and, for expanded clones, a class.

>TRBJ2-7|TRBD2|NA|TRBV6-1
CASSLVAGPNYEQYF
TGTGCCAGCAGCCTCGTAGCGGGACCTAACTACGAGCAGTACTTC
>TRBJ2-1|TRBD2|NA|TRBV12-3/TRBV12-4
CTSGGLAGNNQFF
TGTACCAGTGGGGGACTAGCGGGGAATAATCAGTTCTTC
>TRBJ2-2|NA|NA|TRBV5-1
CVSSTGANTGEMFF
TGCGTCAGCAGCACGGGGGCAAACACCGGGGAGATGTTTTTT
>TRBJ2-7|NA|once|TRBV11-2
CASSLVMDSYEQYF
TGTGCCAGCAGCTTAGTTATGGATAGCTACGAGCAGTATTTC
>TRBJ2-2|TRBD2|once|TRBV20-1
CSATISGREGTGELFF
TGCAGTGCTACGATTAGCGGGAGGGAAGGCACCGGGGAGCTGTTCTTT
>TRBJ2-7|NA|many|TRBV5-1
CASRHGLEQYF
TGCGCCAGCAGGCACGGGCTCGAGCAGTACTTC
>TRBJ2-3|NA|NA|TRBV4-2
CAISSPSGQGGGYRTDTQYF
TGTGCCATTAGCTCTCCTTCGGGGCAGGGAGGTGGGTATAGGACAGATACGCAGTATTTT
>TRBJ2-5|NA|NA|TRBV10-3
CAIGIAESQETQYF
TGTGCCATTGGTATAGCGGAGTCCCAAGAGACCCAGTACTTC
>TRBJ2-7|TRBD2|NA|TRBV29-1
CSIVAEAGGVLYEQYF
TGCAGCATTGTTGCGGAAGCGGGAGGAGTCTTGTACGAGCAGTACTTC
>TRBJ1-2|NA|NA|TRBV28
CAISRDLYGYTF
TGTGCCATCAGTCGGGACCTATATGGCTACACCTTC
>TRBJ1-3|NA|NA|TRBV4-1
CASSHVDPGGVGNTIHF
TGCGCCAGCAGCCATGTCGATCCGGGGGGGGTAGGAAACACCATACATTTT
>TRBJ2-7|NA|NA|TRBV4-1
CASSQGGVNIHYEQYF
TGCGCCAGCAGCCAAGGAGGGGTAAATATTCACTACGAGCAGTACTTC
>TRBJ1-5|NA|NA|TRBV12-3/TRBV12-4
CASNLDRGNQPQHF
TGTGCCAGCAATTTAGATCGAGGGAATCAGCCCCAGCATTTT
>TRBJ1-1|TRBD1|NA|TRBV6-6
CASKIRGQGVVWTFF
TGTGCCAGCAAGATTCGTGGACAGGGGGTTGTATGGACTTTCTTT
>TRBJ2-3|NA|NA|TRBV11-2
CVSSLESEYTQYF
TGTGTCAGCAGCTTGGAGTCGGAGTATACGCAGTATTTT
>TRBJ1-1|NA|NA|TRBV6-5
CASSLHTNRGIEAFF
TGTGCCAGCAGTTTGCACACAAATAGGGGCATTGAAGCCTTCTTT
>TRBJ1-1|NA|many|TRBV28
CASRWAGPSRNREAFF
TGTGCCAGCAGGTGGGCAGGGCCGAGTCGTAATCGTGAAGCTTTCTTT
>TRBJ2-7|TRBD2|once|TRBV4-2
CASSQAGTSTTYEQYF
TGTGCTAGCAGCCAAGCCGGGACTAGCACCACCTACGAGCAGTACTTC
>TRBJ2-2|NA|NA|TRBV11-2
CASLGRDTGELFF
TGCGCCAGTCTTGGTAGGGACACCGGGGAGCTGTTTTTT
>TRBJ2-3|TRBD2|once|TRBV6-1
CDSSETLAGGRGTQYF
TGTGACAGTAGTGAGACCTTAGCGGGAGGGCGCGGTACGCAGTATTTT
>TRBJ1-1|NA|many|TRBV7-9
CASSFQGPNTEAFF
TGTGCCAGCAGCTTTCAGGGGCCGAACACTGAAGCTTTCTTT
>TRBJ2-3|TRBD2|NA|TRBV29-1
CSIEIGEAGASSDTQYF
TGCAGCATTGAAATCGGCGAGGCGGGAGCGAGCTCAGATACGCAGTATTTT
>TRBJ2-1|NA|many|TRBV20-1
CSANSGTISYNEQFF
TGCAGTGCTAATTCCGGGACCATCTCCTACAATGAGCAGTTCTTC